The 25 T cell receptor beta chains in this list originate from one sample, sequenced in a study of PD-L1 blockade in urothelial cancer. Measured with immunoSEQ multiplex PCR; TCRdb has only the in-frame clones, and not every one. The sample has tens of thousands of clones; around 76% are singletons. The sample was PBMCs, taken around atezolizumab (anti-PD-L1) treatment. These receptors all come from a man in his sixties or seventies with urothelial cancer.

This clone was observed a handful of times. The chain joins TRBV4-2 to TRBJ2-1; 7 positions agree with TRBD1. The CDR3 runs 16 residues. V lost 0 bases, J lost 3 bases, and 5 bases stayed unmatched. Per the germline V gene, CDR1 is LGHNA and CDR2 is YNFKEQ. DNA for the CDR3: TGTGCCAGCAGCCAAGAAGCAGGGGGATTCTACAATGAGCAGTTCTTC. Translated, it gives CASSQEAGGFYNEQFF.

The chain links TRBV11-2 to TRBJ2-7, with 7 bases fitting TRBD2. This CDR3 is 13 amino acids long. J lost 2 bases, V lost 8 bases, and 6 bases had no gene match. Looked up from germline, CDR1 is SGHAT and CDR2 is FQNNGV. The CDR3 nucleotides read TGTGCCAGCCGAGAGGCGGGGGCCTACGAGCAGTACTTC. Residues: CASREAGAYEQYF.

V and J are TRBV18 and TRBJ1-2; 7 nucleotides agree with TRBD1. Germline V CDR1 and CDR2: KGHSH, LQKENI. Trimming removed 1 base from V and 1 base from J; junction bases left unmatched: 9. CDR3 size: 17 residues. The CDR3 sequence: CASSPQGASFYNYGYTF. In DNA, the CDR3 is TGTGCCAGCTCACCACAGGGGGCTTCCTTTTATAACTATGGCTACACCTTC.

This clone has a handful of counts. The chain joins TRBV5-4 to TRBJ2-1; D remains ambiguous. The CDR3 is 13 amino acids. CDR1 and CDR2 (germline): SGHNT, YYREEE (reference sequence). The V gene lost 1 base and the J gene lost 8 bases, with 10 bases spanning the gap. The CDR3 DNA sequence: TGTGCCAGCAGCTTGCCAAGAGATTATGAGCAGTTCTTC. Protein: CASSLPRDYEQFF.

CDR3 coding DNA: TGTGCCAGCAGCGCTGTGTTGGGGAGTGACGGGGAGCTGTTTTTT. Amino acid sequence: CASSAVLGSDGELFF. This chain uses TRBV25-1 with TRBJ2-2, with D tentatively TRBD2 (5 bases). Germline CDR1 and CDR2: MGHDK and SYGVNS. V was shortened by 6 bases and J by 7 bases, with 18 bases between the two germline ends. This CDR3 region has 15 residues.

V usage is TRBV7-8 and J usage is TRBJ2-5; D is unclear. Per germline, CDR1 SGHVS and CDR2 FQNEAQ. Trimming stripped 5 bases from V and 0 bases from J, with 10 bases between. The length of the CDR3 is 14 residues. For the CDR3, the DNA is TGTGCCAGCAGCCCAAAGACTTACCAAGAGACCCAGTACTTC. This codes for CASSPKTYQETQYF. Together with reference TRBV7-8 and TRBJ2-5, the CDR3 gives the full variable domain: GAGVSQSPRYKVAKRGQDVALRCDPISGHVSLFWYQQALGQGPEFLTYFQNEAQLDKSGLPSDRFFAERPEGSVSTLKIQRTQQEDSAVYLCASSPKTYQETQYFGPGTRLLVL.

The V and J genes are TRBV5-6 and TRBJ2-3, with 8 bases aligning to TRBD2. CDR3 length: 15 amino acids. The J segment lost 6 bases and the V segment lost 1 base, leaving 7 bases of the junction unmatched. Germline V lookup: CDR1 SGHDT, CDR2 YYEEEE. In DNA form, the CDR3 reads TGTGCCAGCAGCTTGCTTACGGGGGGGTTGGATACGCAGTATTTT. This sequence encodes CASSLLTGGLDTQYF. The full variable domain, rest sourced from reference TRBV5-6 and TRBJ2-3, is DAGVTQSPTHLIKTRGQQVTLRCSPKSGHDTVSWYQQALGQGPQFIFQYYEEEERQRGNFPDRFSGHQFPNYSSELNVNALLLGDSALYLCASSLLTGGLDTQYFGPGTRLTVL.

V usage is TRBV7-9 and J usage is TRBJ2-7, with a tentative D call TRBD2 (5 bases). The CDR3 consists of 13 residues. Trimming removed 5 bases from V and 4 bases from J, with 12 bases in between. Germline CDR1 reads SEHNR; CDR2 reads FQNEAQ (reference sequence). CDR3 residues: CASSQESGYEQYF. The CDR3 DNA reads TGTGCCAGCAGCCAGGAGAGCGGATACGAGCAGTACTTC.

This clone was recorded once. This rearrangement joins TRBV28 to TRBJ1-1; 8 positions agree with TRBD1. Trimming removed 7 bases from V and 0 bases from J; junction bases left unmatched: 4. There are 14 residues in the CDR3. The germline V gene encodes CDR1 MDHEN and CDR2 SYDVKM. The CDR3 DNA sequence: TGTGCCAGCATCACGACAGGGGTGAACACTGAAGCTTTCTTT. This translates into CASITTGVNTEAFF.

This sequence joins TRBV10-1 and TRBJ1-2, with 8 nucleotides matching TRBD1. J lost 3 bases, V lost 2 bases, and 14 bases had no gene match. The CDR3 runs 18 residues. The V gene's germline CDR1 is WNHNN and CDR2 SYGVQD (reference sequence). Here the CDR3 DNA reads TGCGCCAGCAGTGAGCCGCCCGGACAGGGCGGAAGGGACTATGGCTACACCTTC. Its translation: CASSEPPGQGGRDYGYTF.

V usage is TRBV5-5 and J usage is TRBJ2-1, with 9 bases fitting TRBD1. Trimming at V came to 4 bases and at J to 7 bases, leaving 6 bases not matched to a gene. This CDR3 comprises 14 residues. Germline CDR1 reads SGHKS; CDR2 reads YYEKEE (reference sequence). The CDR3 reads CASSITGGQNEQFF. Here the CDR3 DNA reads TGTGCCAGCAGCATAACAGGGGGCCAAAATGAGCAGTTCTTC. Filled out from reference TRBV5-5 and TRBJ2-1, the complete variable domain reads DAGVTQSPTHLIKTRGQQVTLRCSPISGHKSVSWYQQVLGQGPQFIFQYYEKEERGRGNFPDRFSARQFPNYSSELNVNALLLGDSALYLCASSITGGQNEQFFGPGTRLTVL.

The rearrangement joins TRBV5-4 to TRBJ2-1, with D uncertain. With 0 bases removed from V and 9 bases from J, the gap between germline ends came to 16 bases. This CDR3 is built from 15 residues. Germline-derived CDR1 and CDR2 are SGHNT and YYREEE (reference sequence). CDR3 sequence (DNA): TGTGCCAGCAGCTTGGATTCTGCGGTTTTGGGTGAGCAGTTCTTC. Translation gives CASSLDSAVLGEQFF.

V gene TRBV4-3 combines with J gene TRBJ2-3; the D gene is possibly TRBD1 (5 bases). The germline gives CDR1 LGHNA, CDR2 YSLEER. The CDR3 has 14 amino acids. V shed 0 bases and J shed 4 bases, with 8 bases lying between them. CDR3 region: CASSQDLGPDTQYF. In DNA form, the CDR3 reads TGCGCCAGCAGCCAAGATCTGGGGCCAGATACGCAGTATTTT.

Only a few counts were recorded for this clone. The chain carries TRBV7-9 and TRBJ2-1, with TRBD2 as a possible D gene (7 bases). In germline, CDR1 is SEHNR, CDR2 FQNEAQ (reference sequence). The V gene lost 5 bases and the J gene lost 0 bases, with 14 bases spanning the gap. The CDR3 has 16 amino acids. The CDR3 bases are TGTGCCAGCAGCCCGAGGGGGGGATCCTCCTACAATGAGCAGTTCTTC. Its translation is CASSPRGGSSYNEQFF.

This chain uses TRBV11-1 with TRBJ1-1; 10 bases are a match to TRBD1. Germline trimming cut 5 bases from V and 8 bases from J; bases unmatched to any gene: 11. Germline-derived CDR1 and CDR2 are SGHAT and FQDESV (reference sequence). The CDR3 extends over 15 amino acids. As DNA, the CDR3 is TGTGCCAGCAGCCCAAATCCGGGACAGGGGTTCGAAGCTTTCTTT. Translation gives CASSPNPGQGFEAFF.

V gene TRBV6-5 combines with J gene TRBJ1-2; the D is unclear. V was trimmed by 6 bases and J by 2 bases, leaving 10 bases between them. The CDR3 is 13 amino acids. The germline CDR1 and CDR2 sequences are MNHEY and SVGAGI. CDR3 residues: CASSPDNNYGYTF. The CDR3 DNA reads as TGTGCCAGCAGCCCCGACAACAACTATGGCTACACCTTC.

The chain employs TRBV9 and TRBJ1-4; 9 nucleotides agree with TRBD1. V trimming: 3 bases; J trimming: 2 bases; junction bases outside the gene matches: 5. CDR3 length: 16 residues. Germline CDR1 SGDLS, CDR2 YYNGEE. The CDR3 region has the DNA TGTGCCAGCAGCGCAGGGACAGGGCGGACTAATGAAAAACTGTTTTTT. It yields the protein CASSAGTGRTNEKLFF. Using reference TRBV9 and TRBJ1-4 for the parts outside the CDR3, the full variable domain is DSGVTQTPKHLITATGQRVTLRCSPRSGDLSVYWYQQSLDQGLQFLIQYYNGEERAKGNILERFSAQQFPDLHSELNLSSLELGDSALYFCASSAGTGRTNEKLFFGSGTQLSVL.

This sequence joins TRBV9 and TRBJ2-1; D gene unclear. V gave up 0 bases and J gave up 10 bases, with 17 bases separating them. Germline CDR1 reads SGDLS; CDR2 reads YYNGEE. The length of the CDR3 is 15 residues. This chain's CDR3 is CASSVDVGLRGEQFF. Here the CDR3 DNA reads TGTGCCAGCAGCGTAGATGTCGGGTTGAGAGGAGAGCAGTTCTTC.

V usage is TRBV2 and J usage is TRBJ2-7; 7 bases match TRBD2. CDR1 and CDR2 from the germline V gene are SNHLY and FYNNEI. The ends lost 7 bases at V and 6 bases at J; junction bases unmatched: 12. The CDR3 extends over 14 amino acids. This chain's CDR3 is CASIPVRGGSEQYF. DNA of the CDR3: TGTGCCAGCATCCCCGTAAGGGGAGGGTCCGAGCAGTACTTC.

V usage is TRBV28 and J usage is TRBJ2-7; TRBD1 might be the D (5 bases). Trimming shortened V by 8 bases and J by 0 bases, and 14 bases separated the two germline ends. This CDR3 has 14 residues. Germline values: CDR1 MDHEN, CDR2 SYDVKM. The CDR3 sequence is CASLGQGLSYEQYF. For the CDR3, the DNA is TGTGCCAGCCTCGGGCAGGGCCTCTCCTACGAGCAGTACTTC.

This clone has a handful of counts. Distinct nucleotide sequences in the sample also encode this CDR3. The chain joins TRBV19 to TRBJ2-2; D is ambiguous. The CDR3 is 13 residues long. CDR1 is LNHDA and CDR2 is SQIVND in the germline V gene (reference sequence). V lost 6 bases and J lost 3, with 8 bases in between. CDR3 loop: CASSRSDTGELFF. In DNA form, the CDR3 reads TGTGCCAGTAGCCGCTCGGACACCGGGGAGCTGTTTTTT.

The genes are TRBV7-2 and TRBJ2-5, with D perhaps TRBD2 (6 bases). The CDR3 runs to 14 residues. Germline V gene data show CDR1 as SGHTA and CDR2 as FQGNSA. The V end lost 4 bases, the J end lost 5 bases, and 14 bases lay between the germline ends. The CDR3 loop reads CASSSGPAGETQYF. The DNA for the CDR3 is TGTGCCAGCAGCTCTGGTCCGGCGGGGGAGACCCAGTACTTC.

CDR3 region: CASSRDSHNEQFF. The CDR3 coding sequence is TGTGCCAGCAGTCGGGACAGTCACAATGAGCAGTTCTTC. The V and J genes are TRBV2 and TRBJ2-1, with 7 bases identical to TRBD1. CDR3 size: 13 residues. The V and J ends lost 5 bases and 5 bases, in that order; junction bases with no gene match: 3. Germline CDR1 is SNHLY and CDR2 is FYNNEI.

The chain carries TRBV28 and TRBJ1-2; the D gene is possibly TRBD1 (5 bases). V dropped 3 bases and J dropped 6 bases, with 14 bases sitting between them. The CDR3 runs 14 residues. The germline V gene encodes CDR1 MDHEN and CDR2 SYDVKM. This CDR3 is CASSFGSQGDGYTF. As DNA, the CDR3 is TGTGCCAGCAGTTTTGGCTCGCAGGGTGATGGCTACACCTTC.

CDR3 protein: CASSLGGTGFSSYNSPLHF. CDR3 in DNA: TGTGCCAGCAGCTTGGGCGGGACGGGGTTCAGCTCCTATAATTCACCCCTCCACTTT. This chain uses TRBV7-9 with TRBJ1-6; TRBD1 might be the D (5 bases). Trimming shortened V by 3 bases and J by 0 bases, and 18 bases separated the two germline ends. Germline V CDR1 and CDR2: SEHNR, FQNEAQ (reference sequence). This CDR3 has 19 residues.